The rows below give T cell receptor beta chains drawn from one sample of a study of early T cells in non-severe SARS-CoV-2 infection. A single record per CDR3 protein comes from TCRdb applying MiXCR to the 5' RACE reads. There are 35,000 to 40,000 distinct CDR3 sequences in the sample; 5.3% occur only once, and 30% lies in the top ten. Sequenced sample: whole blood. Receptor source: an adult who was a healthcare worker with PCR-confirmed SARS-CoV-2 infection or an uninfected control (not recorded which). CDR3s include the opening cysteine and the closing phenylalanine or tryptophan. Fields, in order: CDR3 protein, CDR3 DNA, J gene, clone size, D gene, CDR3 length, V gene. The D gene is left open where the match is weak. Size tells how often a clone was seen (once, few, many) or the class of an expanded clone, and some rows leave it out.

cdr3_aa: CASSAYSYEQYF
cdr3_nt: TGTGCCAGCAGCGCCTACTCCTACGAGCAGTACTTC
j_call: TRBJ2-7
clone_size: many
d_call: .
cdr3_length: 12
v_call: TRBV5-6

cdr3_aa: CASSQDKRGGPSQETQYF
cdr3_nt: TGCGCCAGCAGCCAAGATAAGCGGGGGGGCCCATCCCAAGAGACCCAGTACTTC
j_call: TRBJ2-5
clone_size: .
d_call: TRBD2
cdr3_length: 18
v_call: TRBV4-3

cdr3_aa: CASSPQSGTQYF
cdr3_nt: TGTGCCAGCAGCCCCCAATCCGGTACGCAGTATTTT
j_call: TRBJ2-3
clone_size: many
d_call: .
cdr3_length: 12
v_call: TRBV7-2

cdr3_aa: CSTGLVSTDTQYF
cdr3_nt: TGTTCTACCGGGCTAGTGAGCACAGATACGCAGTATTTT
j_call: TRBJ2-3
clone_size: many
d_call: .
cdr3_length: 13
v_call: TRBV15

cdr3_aa: CASSLTGLDNEQFF
cdr3_nt: TGTGCCAGCAGCCTGACAGGGCTAGACAATGAGCAGTTCTTC
j_call: TRBJ2-1
clone_size: many
d_call: TRBD1
cdr3_length: 14
v_call: TRBV7-2

cdr3_aa: CSARALIPREQFF
cdr3_nt: TGCAGTGCTAGAGCCCTTATTCCCCGGGAGCAGTTCTTC
j_call: TRBJ2-1
clone_size: many
d_call: .
cdr3_length: 13
v_call: TRBV20-1

cdr3_aa: CASSLRRGVSYNEQFF
cdr3_nt: TGTGCCAGCAGCCTAAGGCGAGGAGTCTCCTACAATGAGCAGTTCTTC
j_call: TRBJ2-1
clone_size: many
d_call: .
cdr3_length: 16
v_call: TRBV7-2

cdr3_aa: CASSLRAGQGDQPQHF
cdr3_nt: TGTGCCAGCAGCTTAAGGGCGGGACAGGGGGATCAGCCCCAGCATTTT
j_call: TRBJ1-5
clone_size: many
d_call: TRBD1
cdr3_length: 16
v_call: TRBV7-2

cdr3_aa: CASSNRANSYEQYF
cdr3_nt: TGCGCCAGCTCTAACAGGGCGAATTCCTACGAGCAGTACTTC
j_call: TRBJ2-7
clone_size: many
d_call: .
cdr3_length: 14
v_call: TRBV5-1

cdr3_aa: CASSLDLTSNEQFF
cdr3_nt: TGTGCCAGCAGCTTAGACCTGACTAGTAATGAGCAGTTCTTC
j_call: TRBJ2-1
clone_size: many
d_call: .
cdr3_length: 14
v_call: TRBV11-2

cdr3_aa: CASSLSGLETQYF
cdr3_nt: TGTGCCAGCAGTTTGTCGGGGTTAGAGACCCAGTACTTC
j_call: TRBJ2-5
clone_size: many
d_call: .
cdr3_length: 13
v_call: TRBV12-3/TRBV12-4

cdr3_aa: CASSISVGTQYF
cdr3_nt: TGTGCCAGTAGTATCAGTGTAGGTACGCAGTATTTT
j_call: TRBJ2-3
clone_size: few
d_call: .
cdr3_length: 12
v_call: TRBV19

cdr3_aa: CSARPPLGQYNEQFF
cdr3_nt: TGCAGTGCTAGACCCCCCCTGGGACAATACAATGAGCAGTTCTTC
j_call: TRBJ2-1
clone_size: many
d_call: .
cdr3_length: 15
v_call: TRBV20-1

cdr3_aa: CASSEFRTGETYEQYF
cdr3_nt: TGTGCCAGCAGTGAATTCAGAACAGGGGAGACCTACGAGCAGTACTTC
j_call: TRBJ2-7
clone_size: medium-sized
d_call: TRBD1
cdr3_length: 16
v_call: TRBV25-1

cdr3_aa: CASSWGRASSYNEQFF
cdr3_nt: TGTGCCAGCAGCTGGGGGAGGGCCAGCTCCTACAATGAGCAGTTCTTC
j_call: TRBJ2-1
clone_size: many
d_call: TRBD2
cdr3_length: 16
v_call: TRBV13

cdr3_aa: CASSIPRGNYGYTF
cdr3_nt: TGTGCCAGCAGTATTCCGAGGGGGAACTATGGCTACACCTTC
j_call: TRBJ1-2
clone_size: .
d_call: .
cdr3_length: 14
v_call: TRBV7-2

cdr3_aa: CASSSIGANEQFF
cdr3_nt: TGTGCCAGCAGCTCCATCGGGGCCAATGAGCAGTTCTTC
j_call: TRBJ2-1
clone_size: .
d_call: .
cdr3_length: 13
v_call: TRBV7-6

cdr3_aa: CASRPFSGRGGEQYF
cdr3_nt: TGTGCCAGCCGACCGTTCAGCGGGAGAGGTGGCGAGCAGTACTTC
j_call: TRBJ2-7
clone_size: many
d_call: TRBD2
cdr3_length: 15
v_call: TRBV28

cdr3_aa: CASSAGTGEYNSPLHF
cdr3_nt: TGTGCCAGCAGTGCGGGGACCGGCGAATATAATTCACCCCTCCACTTT
j_call: TRBJ1-6
clone_size: few
d_call: .
cdr3_length: 16
v_call: TRBV6-2/TRBV6-3

cdr3_aa: CASSLVAGVTQETQYF
cdr3_nt: TGTGCCAGCAGCTTAGTTGCGGGGGTGACCCAAGAGACCCAGTACTTC
j_call: TRBJ2-5
clone_size: many
d_call: TRBD2
cdr3_length: 16
v_call: TRBV7-6

cdr3_aa: CAITPTGEETQYF
cdr3_nt: TGTGCCATAACGCCGACGGGGGAGGAGACCCAGTACTTC
j_call: TRBJ2-5
clone_size: few
d_call: .
cdr3_length: 13
v_call: TRBV2

cdr3_aa: CASSQGSYEQYF
cdr3_nt: TGTGCCAGCAGCCAAGGTTCCTACGAGCAGTACTTC
j_call: TRBJ2-7
clone_size: .
d_call: .
cdr3_length: 12
v_call: TRBV14

cdr3_aa: CASSIASGGDGYTF
cdr3_nt: TGTGCCAGCAGTATTGCCTCAGGGGGCGATGGCTACACCTTC
j_call: TRBJ1-2
clone_size: many
d_call: TRBD1
cdr3_length: 14
v_call: TRBV6-1

cdr3_aa: CASQAGTKLAGRTNEQFF
cdr3_nt: TGTGCCAGCCAAGCCGGGACTAAGTTAGCGGGTAGAACGAATGAGCAGTTCTTC
j_call: TRBJ2-1
clone_size: many
d_call: TRBD2
cdr3_length: 18
v_call: TRBV6-2/TRBV6-3

cdr3_aa: CASSIPSPAGLKNEQFF
cdr3_nt: TGTGCCAGTAGTATCCCCTCCCCAGCGGGGTTGAAGAATGAGCAGTTCTTC
j_call: TRBJ2-1
clone_size: many
d_call: TRBD2
cdr3_length: 17
v_call: TRBV19

cdr3_aa: CASSLAWNEQFF
cdr3_nt: TGTGCCAGCAGCTTAGCGTGGAACGAGCAGTTCTTC
j_call: TRBJ2-1
clone_size: .
d_call: .
cdr3_length: 12
v_call: TRBV11-2

cdr3_aa: CSAEGLAGGPDEQFF
cdr3_nt: TGCAGTGCAGAAGGACTAGCGGGAGGGCCCGATGAGCAGTTCTTC
j_call: TRBJ2-1
clone_size: many
d_call: TRBD2
cdr3_length: 15
v_call: TRBV20-1

cdr3_aa: CATSDSDRGNQETQYF
cdr3_nt: TGTGCCACCAGTGACTCAGACAGGGGAAACCAAGAGACCCAGTACTTC
j_call: TRBJ2-5
clone_size: few
d_call: TRBD1
cdr3_length: 16
v_call: TRBV24-1

cdr3_aa: CASSFVRGTGKYNEQFF
cdr3_nt: TGTGCCAGCAGTTTCGTTCGCGGGACAGGGAAATACAATGAGCAGTTCTTC
j_call: TRBJ2-1
clone_size: many
d_call: TRBD1
cdr3_length: 17
v_call: TRBV27

cdr3_aa: CASSRLAGQGDEQFF
cdr3_nt: TGTGCCAGCTCTCGACTAGCGGGACAGGGCGATGAGCAGTTCTTC
j_call: TRBJ2-1
clone_size: few
d_call: TRBD2
cdr3_length: 15
v_call: TRBV18

cdr3_aa: CASRQGGPTDTQYF
cdr3_nt: TGTGCCAGCAGACAAGGAGGGCCAACAGATACGCAGTATTTT
j_call: TRBJ2-3
clone_size: few
d_call: .
cdr3_length: 14
v_call: TRBV28

cdr3_aa: CASSVAETVNYGYTF
cdr3_nt: TGTGCCAGCAGCGTAGCTGAGACGGTGAACTATGGCTACACCTTC
j_call: TRBJ1-2
clone_size: many
d_call: .
cdr3_length: 15
v_call: TRBV9

cdr3_aa: CASSLAGGDGYTF
cdr3_nt: TGTGCCAGCAGCTTAGCAGGGGGCGATGGCTACACCTTC
j_call: TRBJ1-2
clone_size: many
d_call: TRBD1
cdr3_length: 13
v_call: TRBV7-9

cdr3_aa: CASSWKWGQETQYF
cdr3_nt: TGTGCCAGCAGCTGGAAGTGGGGCCAAGAGACCCAGTACTTC
j_call: TRBJ2-5
clone_size: many
d_call: .
cdr3_length: 14
v_call: TRBV7-6

cdr3_aa: CASRQGANYGYTF
cdr3_nt: TGTGCCAGCAGACAGGGGGCTAACTATGGCTACACCTTC
j_call: TRBJ1-2
clone_size: few
d_call: TRBD1
cdr3_length: 13
v_call: TRBV7-2

cdr3_aa: CSARDGRGNTEAFF
cdr3_nt: TGCAGTGCTAGAGATGGGCGGGGGAACACTGAAGCTTTCTTT
j_call: TRBJ1-1
clone_size: .
d_call: .
cdr3_length: 14
v_call: TRBV20-1

cdr3_aa: CASSQNAGGQETQYF
cdr3_nt: TGTGCCAGCAGCCAAAACGCGGGAGGGCAAGAGACCCAGTACTTC
j_call: TRBJ2-5
clone_size: many
d_call: TRBD2
cdr3_length: 15
v_call: TRBV3-1

cdr3_aa: CASYSGRAFGETQYF
cdr3_nt: TGTGCCAGCTATAGCGGGAGGGCCTTTGGAGAGACCCAGTACTTC
j_call: TRBJ2-5
clone_size: many
d_call: TRBD2
cdr3_length: 15
v_call: TRBV28

cdr3_aa: CSARDWAGQPQHF
cdr3_nt: TGCAGTGCTAGGGATTGGGCGGGTCAGCCCCAGCATTTT
j_call: TRBJ1-5
clone_size: .
d_call: .
cdr3_length: 13
v_call: TRBV20-1

cdr3_aa: CASSSRGRSYF
cdr3_nt: TGTGCCAGCAGCTCCCGCGGGCGATCCTACTTC
j_call: TRBJ2-7
clone_size: many
d_call: .
cdr3_length: 11
v_call: TRBV6-2/TRBV6-3

cdr3_aa: CASSLLRGGTGELFF
cdr3_nt: TGTGCCAGCAGTTTGCTGCGGGGAGGGACCGGGGAGCTGTTTTTT
j_call: TRBJ2-2
clone_size: many
d_call: TRBD2
cdr3_length: 15
v_call: TRBV12-3/TRBV12-4

cdr3_aa: CSAREQLAYNEQFF
cdr3_nt: TGCAGTGCTAGAGAACAACTCGCCTACAATGAGCAGTTCTTC
j_call: TRBJ2-1
clone_size: .
d_call: .
cdr3_length: 14
v_call: TRBV20-1

cdr3_aa: CASGVGGWTDTQYF
cdr3_nt: TGTGCCAGCGGGGTTGGCGGTTGGACAGATACGCAGTATTTT
j_call: TRBJ2-3
clone_size: .
d_call: .
cdr3_length: 14
v_call: TRBV6-6

cdr3_aa: CASSVKGLAGVGAVDEQFF
cdr3_nt: TGTGCCAGCAGCGTAAAGGGGCTAGCGGGAGTAGGGGCTGTCGATGAGCAGTTCTTC
j_call: TRBJ2-1
clone_size: many
d_call: TRBD2
cdr3_length: 19
v_call: TRBV7-9

cdr3_aa: CASSDIGDSNQPQHF
cdr3_nt: TGTGCCAGCAGTGACATTGGGGATAGCAATCAGCCCCAGCATTTT
j_call: TRBJ1-5
clone_size: many
d_call: .
cdr3_length: 15
v_call: TRBV12-3/TRBV12-4

cdr3_aa: CASSSNRQGAKGYTF
cdr3_nt: TGTGCCAGCTCAAGTAATCGACAGGGGGCTAAGGGCTACACCTTC
j_call: TRBJ1-2
clone_size: many
d_call: TRBD1
cdr3_length: 15
v_call: TRBV3-1

cdr3_aa: CAISEGAGGAYEQYF
cdr3_nt: TGTGCCATCAGTGAGGGGGCGGGAGGTGCCTACGAGCAGTACTTC
j_call: TRBJ2-7
clone_size: few
d_call: TRBD2
cdr3_length: 15
v_call: TRBV10-3

cdr3_aa: CSVSSGTDTQYF
cdr3_nt: TGCAGCGTTTCCTCAGGCACGGATACGCAGTATTTT
j_call: TRBJ2-3
clone_size: .
d_call: .
cdr3_length: 12
v_call: TRBV29-1

cdr3_aa: CSATRTAGTDTQYF
cdr3_nt: TGCAGTGCCACCAGGACAGCTGGAACAGATACGCAGTATTTT
j_call: TRBJ2-3
clone_size: many
d_call: .
cdr3_length: 14
v_call: TRBV20-1

cdr3_aa: CASSLGGTVNTEAFF
cdr3_nt: TGTGCCAGCAGTTTGGGGGGGACGGTAAACACTGAAGCTTTCTTT
j_call: TRBJ1-1
clone_size: many
d_call: .
cdr3_length: 15
v_call: TRBV12-3/TRBV12-4

cdr3_aa: CASGTWGATYEQYF
cdr3_nt: TGTGCCAGCGGGACATGGGGGGCCACCTACGAGCAGTACTTC
j_call: TRBJ2-7
clone_size: few
d_call: .
cdr3_length: 14
v_call: TRBV27

cdr3_aa: CASSQTDGPDEQYF
cdr3_nt: TGTGCCAGCTCCCAGACGGACGGACCGGACGAGCAGTACTTC
j_call: TRBJ2-7
clone_size: few
d_call: .
cdr3_length: 14
v_call: TRBV18

cdr3_aa: CASSLAGGRETQYF
cdr3_nt: TGTGCCAGCAGTTTAGCGGGAGGCCGTGAGACCCAGTACTTC
j_call: TRBJ2-5
clone_size: many
d_call: TRBD2
cdr3_length: 14
v_call: TRBV27

cdr3_aa: CASAIAPGGGYEQYF
cdr3_nt: TGTGCCAGCGCCATAGCCCCAGGGGGTGGCTACGAGCAGTACTTC
j_call: TRBJ2-7
clone_size: many
d_call: TRBD1
cdr3_length: 15
v_call: TRBV11-2

cdr3_aa: CASSQDIKETQYF
cdr3_nt: TGCGCCAGCAGCCAGGACATCAAAGAGACCCAGTACTTC
j_call: TRBJ2-5
clone_size: .
d_call: .
cdr3_length: 13
v_call: TRBV5-1

cdr3_aa: CSATTGTSGSYTQYF
cdr3_nt: TGCAGTGCTACAACCGGGACTAGCGGGAGTTATACGCAGTATTTT
j_call: TRBJ2-3
clone_size: many
d_call: TRBD2
cdr3_length: 15
v_call: TRBV20-1

cdr3_aa: CASGLTSPSGRHTDTQYF
cdr3_nt: TGTGCTAGTGGTTTGACCTCCCCTAGTGGTCGACACACAGATACGCAGTATTTT
j_call: TRBJ2-3
clone_size: many
d_call: .
cdr3_length: 18
v_call: TRBV12-5

cdr3_aa: CASSSQSQETQYF
cdr3_nt: TGTGCCAGCAGTTCCCAAAGCCAAGAGACCCAGTACTTC
j_call: TRBJ2-5
clone_size: many
d_call: .
cdr3_length: 13
v_call: TRBV6-6

cdr3_aa: CASSSRGLANRREQFF
cdr3_nt: TGTGCCAGCTCTTCTAGGGGACTAGCTAATCGCCGTGAGCAGTTCTTC
j_call: TRBJ2-1
clone_size: .
d_call: TRBD2
cdr3_length: 16
v_call: TRBV27

cdr3_aa: CASSLVGGLGETQYF
cdr3_nt: TGTGCCAGCAGCTTGGTCGGGGGGCTGGGAGAGACCCAGTACTTC
j_call: TRBJ2-5
clone_size: many
d_call: .
cdr3_length: 15
v_call: TRBV5-5